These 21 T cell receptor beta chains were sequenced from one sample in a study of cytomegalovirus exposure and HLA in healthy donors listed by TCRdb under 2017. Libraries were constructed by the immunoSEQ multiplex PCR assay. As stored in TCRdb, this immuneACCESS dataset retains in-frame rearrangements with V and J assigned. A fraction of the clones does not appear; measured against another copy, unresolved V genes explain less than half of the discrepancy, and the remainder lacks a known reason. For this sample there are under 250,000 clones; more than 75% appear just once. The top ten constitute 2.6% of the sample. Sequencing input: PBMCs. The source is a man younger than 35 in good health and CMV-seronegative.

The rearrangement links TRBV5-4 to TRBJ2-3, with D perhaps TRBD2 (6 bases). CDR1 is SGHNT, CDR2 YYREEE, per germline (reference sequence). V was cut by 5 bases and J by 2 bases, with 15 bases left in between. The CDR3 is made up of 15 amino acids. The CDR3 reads CASRGTGSDTDTQYF. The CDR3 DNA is TGTGCCAGCAGAGGGACTGGCTCCGACACAGATACGCAGTATTTT.

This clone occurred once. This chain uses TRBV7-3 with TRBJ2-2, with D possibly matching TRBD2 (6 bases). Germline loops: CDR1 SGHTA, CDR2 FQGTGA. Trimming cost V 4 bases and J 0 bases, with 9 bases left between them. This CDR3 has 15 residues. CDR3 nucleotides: TGTGCCAGCAGCTCTGCGGGGTCGAACACCGGGGAGCTGTTTTTT. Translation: CASSSAGSNTGELFF. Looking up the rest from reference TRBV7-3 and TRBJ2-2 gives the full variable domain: GAGVSQTPSNKVTEKGKYVELRCDPISGHTALYWYRQSLGQGPEFLIYFQGTGAADDSGLPNDRFFAVRPEGSVSTLKIQRTERGDSAVYLCASSSAGSNTGELFFGEGSRLTVL.

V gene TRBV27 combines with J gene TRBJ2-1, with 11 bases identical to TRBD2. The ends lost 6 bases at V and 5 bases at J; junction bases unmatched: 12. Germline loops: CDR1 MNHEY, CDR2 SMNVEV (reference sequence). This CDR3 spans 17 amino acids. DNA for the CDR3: TGTGCCAGCAGCACCATTGCCGGGACTAGCGGCCACAATGAGCAGTTCTTC. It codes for CASSTIAGTSGHNEQFF.

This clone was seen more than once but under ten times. The CDR3 DNA reads TGTGCCAGCAGTGGAGACTATGGCTACACCTTC. Translated, it gives CASSGDYGYTF. The rearrangement links TRBV6-5 to TRBJ1-2; D is ambiguous. The CDR3 has 11 residues. Germline assignment: CDR1 MNHEY and CDR2 SVGAGI. Trimming stripped 5 bases from V and 3 bases from J, with 4 bases between.

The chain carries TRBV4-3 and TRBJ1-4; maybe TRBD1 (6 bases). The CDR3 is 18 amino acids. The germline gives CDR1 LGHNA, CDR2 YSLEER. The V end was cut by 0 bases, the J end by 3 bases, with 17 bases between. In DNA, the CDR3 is TGCGCCAGCAGCCAAGATCCCCCACACAGGGACCCTAATGAAAAACTGTTTTTT. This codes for CASSQDPPHRDPNEKLFF.

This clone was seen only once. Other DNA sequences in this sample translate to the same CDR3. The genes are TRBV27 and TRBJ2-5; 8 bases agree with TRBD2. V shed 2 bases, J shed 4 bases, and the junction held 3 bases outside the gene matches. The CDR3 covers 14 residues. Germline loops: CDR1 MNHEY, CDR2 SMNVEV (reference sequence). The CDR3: CASSLGLAGETQYF. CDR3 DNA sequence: TGTGCCAGCAGTTTAGGGCTAGCGGGAGAGACCCAGTACTTC.

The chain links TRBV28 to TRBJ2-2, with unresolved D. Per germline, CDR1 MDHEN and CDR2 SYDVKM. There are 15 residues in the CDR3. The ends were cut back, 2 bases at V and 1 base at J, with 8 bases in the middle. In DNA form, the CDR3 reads TGTGCCAGCAGTTTACCAGTCCAGAACACCGGGGAGCTGTTTTTT. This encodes CASSLPVQNTGELFF.

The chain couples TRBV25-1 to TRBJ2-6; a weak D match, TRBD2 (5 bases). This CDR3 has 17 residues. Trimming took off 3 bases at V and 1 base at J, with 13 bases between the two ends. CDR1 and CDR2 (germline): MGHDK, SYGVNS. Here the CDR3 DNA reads TGTGCCAGCAGTGATCCAAATCGGGGTTCTGGGGCCAACGTCCTGACTTTC. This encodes CASSDPNRGSGANVLTF. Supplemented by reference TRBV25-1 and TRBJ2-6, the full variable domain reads EADIYQTPRYLVIGTGKKITLECSQTMGHDKMYWYQQDPGMELHLIHYSYGVNSTEKGDLSSESTVSRIRTEHFPLTLESARPSHTSQYLCASSDPNRGSGANVLTFGAGSRLTVL.

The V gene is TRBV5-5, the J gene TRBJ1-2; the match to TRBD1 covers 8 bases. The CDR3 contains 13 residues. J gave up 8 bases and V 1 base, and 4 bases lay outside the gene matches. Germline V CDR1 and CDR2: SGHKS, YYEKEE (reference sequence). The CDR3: CASSLQGARGYTF. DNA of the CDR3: TGTGCCAGCAGCTTGCAGGGGGCGCGAGGCTACACCTTC. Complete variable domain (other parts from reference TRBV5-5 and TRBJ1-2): DAGVTQSPTHLIKTRGQQVTLRCSPISGHKSVSWYQQVLGQGPQFIFQYYEKEERGRGNFPDRFSARQFPNYSSELNVNALLLGDSALYLCASSLQGARGYTFGSGTRLTVV.

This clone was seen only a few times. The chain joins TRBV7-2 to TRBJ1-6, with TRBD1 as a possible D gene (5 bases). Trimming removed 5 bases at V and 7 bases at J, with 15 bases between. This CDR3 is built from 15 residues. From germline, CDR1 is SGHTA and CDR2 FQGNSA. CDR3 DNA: TGTGCCAGCAGCGAGATCAGGGAGGCGAATTCACCCCTCCACTTT. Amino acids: CASSEIREANSPLHF.

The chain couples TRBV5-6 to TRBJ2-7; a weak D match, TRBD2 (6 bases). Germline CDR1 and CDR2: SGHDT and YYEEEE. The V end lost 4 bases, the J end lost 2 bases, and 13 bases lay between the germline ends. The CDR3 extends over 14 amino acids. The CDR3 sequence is CASSLGGVPYEQYF. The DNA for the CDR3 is TGTGCCAGCAGCCTCGGCGGGGTACCCTACGAGCAGTACTTC.

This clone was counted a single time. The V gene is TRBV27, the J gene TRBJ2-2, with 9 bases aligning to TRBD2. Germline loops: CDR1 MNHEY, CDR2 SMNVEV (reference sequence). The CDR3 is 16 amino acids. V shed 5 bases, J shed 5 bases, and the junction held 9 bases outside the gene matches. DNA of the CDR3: TGTGCCAGCAGTCCACAAGGGACTAGCCTGACCGGGGAGCTGTTTTTT. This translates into CASSPQGTSLTGELFF.

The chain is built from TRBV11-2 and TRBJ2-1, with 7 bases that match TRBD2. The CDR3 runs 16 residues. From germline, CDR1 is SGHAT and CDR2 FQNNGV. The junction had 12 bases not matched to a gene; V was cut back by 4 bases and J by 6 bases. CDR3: CASSSLWGRAPNEQFF. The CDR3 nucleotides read TGTGCCAGCAGCTCCCTTTGGGGGAGGGCCCCCAATGAGCAGTTCTTC.

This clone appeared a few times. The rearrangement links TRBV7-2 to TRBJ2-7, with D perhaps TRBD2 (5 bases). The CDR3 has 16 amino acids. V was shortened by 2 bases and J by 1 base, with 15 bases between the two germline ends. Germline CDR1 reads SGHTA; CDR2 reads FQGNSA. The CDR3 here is CASSLSVMDSSYEQYF. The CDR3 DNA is TGTGCCAGCAGCTTAAGTGTGATGGACTCGTCCTACGAGCAGTACTTC.

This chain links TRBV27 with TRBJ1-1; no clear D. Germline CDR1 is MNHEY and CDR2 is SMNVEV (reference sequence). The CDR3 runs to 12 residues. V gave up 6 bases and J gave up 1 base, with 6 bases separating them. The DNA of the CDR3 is TGTGCCAGCAGCACGGGGAACACTGAAGCTTTCTTT. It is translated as CASSTGNTEAFF.

CDR3 protein: CASSPTGESGNTIYF. CDR3 sequence (DNA): TGCGCCAGCAGCCCCACGGGGGAATCTGGAAACACCATATATTTT. This chain links TRBV5-1 with TRBJ1-3; D is possibly TRBD1 (5 bases). Germline CDR1 reads SGHRS; CDR2 reads YFSETQ. Trimming left V 4 bases short and J 1 base short, with 12 bases between. The CDR3 has 15 residues.

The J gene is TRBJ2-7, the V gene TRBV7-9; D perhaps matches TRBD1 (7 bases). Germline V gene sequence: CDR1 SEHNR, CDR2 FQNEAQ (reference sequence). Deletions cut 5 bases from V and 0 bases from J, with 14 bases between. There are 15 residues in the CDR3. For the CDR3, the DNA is TGTGCCAGCAGCCGGAACAGGGGAGGCTCCTACGAGCAGTACTTC. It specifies CASSRNRGGSYEQYF.

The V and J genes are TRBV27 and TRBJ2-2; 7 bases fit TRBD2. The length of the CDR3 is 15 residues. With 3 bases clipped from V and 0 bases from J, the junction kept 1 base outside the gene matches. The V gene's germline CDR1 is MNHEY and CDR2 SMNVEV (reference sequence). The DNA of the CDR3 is TGTGCCAGCAGTTTGGCGGGAGCGAACACCGGGGAGCTGTTTTTT. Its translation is CASSLAGANTGELFF.

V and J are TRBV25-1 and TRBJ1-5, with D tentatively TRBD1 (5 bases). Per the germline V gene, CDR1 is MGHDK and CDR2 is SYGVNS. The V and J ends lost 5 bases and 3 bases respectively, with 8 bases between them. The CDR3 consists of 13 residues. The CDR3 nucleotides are TGTGCCAGCAGTCAAGGGGCCAATCAGCCCCAGCATTTT. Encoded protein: CASSQGANQPQHF.

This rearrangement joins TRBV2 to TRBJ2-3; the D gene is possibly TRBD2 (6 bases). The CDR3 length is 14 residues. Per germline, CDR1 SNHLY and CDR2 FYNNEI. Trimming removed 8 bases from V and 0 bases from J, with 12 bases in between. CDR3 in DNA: TGTGCCAGCGGGGGGTTGCCTAGCACAGATACGCAGTATTTT. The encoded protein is CASGGLPSTDTQYF.

The CDR3 DNA is TGTGCCAGCAGCTTGGACAGGAACACTGAAGCTTTCTTT. Translation gives CASSLDRNTEAFF. The rearrangement joins TRBV13 to TRBJ1-1; weak D call: TRBD1 (6 bases). The CDR3 length is 13 residues. CDR1 is PRHDT and CDR2 is FYEKMQ in the germline V gene (reference sequence). Trimming removed 3 bases from V and 1 base from J, with 6 bases in between.